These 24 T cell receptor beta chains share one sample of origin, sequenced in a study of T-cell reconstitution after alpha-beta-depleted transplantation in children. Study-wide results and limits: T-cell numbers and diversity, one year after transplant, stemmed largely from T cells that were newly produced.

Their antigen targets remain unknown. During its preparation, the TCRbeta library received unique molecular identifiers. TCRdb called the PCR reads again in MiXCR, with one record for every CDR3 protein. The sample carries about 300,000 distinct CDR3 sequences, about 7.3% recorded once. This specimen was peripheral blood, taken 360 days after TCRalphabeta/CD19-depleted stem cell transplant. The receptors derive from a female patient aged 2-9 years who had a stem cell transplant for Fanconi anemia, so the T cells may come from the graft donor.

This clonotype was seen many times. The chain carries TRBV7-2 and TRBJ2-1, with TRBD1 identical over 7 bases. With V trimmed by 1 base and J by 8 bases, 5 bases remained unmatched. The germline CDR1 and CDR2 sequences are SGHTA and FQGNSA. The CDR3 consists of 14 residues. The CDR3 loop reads CASSLGQGLHEQFF. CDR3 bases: TGTGCCAGCAGCTTAGGACAGGGTTTGCATGAGCAGTTCTTC.

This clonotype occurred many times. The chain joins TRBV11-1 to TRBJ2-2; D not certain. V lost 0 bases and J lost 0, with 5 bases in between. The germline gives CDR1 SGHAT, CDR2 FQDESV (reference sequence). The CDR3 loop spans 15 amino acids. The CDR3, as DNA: TGTGCCAGCAGCTTAGCTCTAGCGAACACCGGGGAGCTGTTTTTT. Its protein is CASSLALANTGELFF.

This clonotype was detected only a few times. The CDR3 DNA is TGTGCCAGCAGCGTTGGACATTTGTCCTATAATTCACCCCTCCACTTT. It codes for CASSVGHLSYNSPLHF. This chain uses TRBV7-2 with TRBJ1-6, with D tentatively TRBD1 (5 bases). This CDR3 has 16 residues. Between the trimmed V and J ends, which lost 5 bases and 1 base, there was a span of 12 bases. Germline CDR1 SGHTA, CDR2 FQGNSA.

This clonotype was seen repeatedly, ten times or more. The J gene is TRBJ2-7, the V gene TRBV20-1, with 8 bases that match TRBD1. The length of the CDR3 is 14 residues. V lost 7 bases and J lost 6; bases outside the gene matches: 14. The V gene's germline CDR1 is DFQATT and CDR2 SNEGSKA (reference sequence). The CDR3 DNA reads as TGCAGTGGTACAGGGGGACATCTACCGATCGAGCAGTACTTC. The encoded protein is CSGTGGHLPIEQYF.

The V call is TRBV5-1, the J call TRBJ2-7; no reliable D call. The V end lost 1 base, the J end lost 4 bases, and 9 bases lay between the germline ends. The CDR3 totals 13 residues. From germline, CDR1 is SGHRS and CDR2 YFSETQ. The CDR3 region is CASSLNPPYEQYF. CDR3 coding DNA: TGCGCCAGCAGCTTGAATCCGCCTTACGAGCAGTACTTC. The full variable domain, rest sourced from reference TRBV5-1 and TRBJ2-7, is KAGVTQTPRYLIKTRGQQVTLSCSPISGHRSVSWYQQTPGQGLQFLFEYFSETQRNKGNFPGRFSGRQFSNSRSEMNVSTLELGDSALYLCASSLNPPYEQYFGPGTRLTVT.

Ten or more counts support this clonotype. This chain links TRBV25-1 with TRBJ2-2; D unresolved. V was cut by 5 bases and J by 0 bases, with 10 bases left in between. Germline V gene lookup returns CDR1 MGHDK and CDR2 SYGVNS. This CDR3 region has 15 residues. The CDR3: CASSFDLTNTGELFF. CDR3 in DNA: TGTGCCAGCAGTTTCGATTTAACGAACACCGGGGAGCTGTTTTTT.

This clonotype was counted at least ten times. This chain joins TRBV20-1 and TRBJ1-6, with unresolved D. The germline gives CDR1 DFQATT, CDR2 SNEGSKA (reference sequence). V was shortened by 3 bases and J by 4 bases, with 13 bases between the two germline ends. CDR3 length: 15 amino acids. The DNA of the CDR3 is TGCAGTGCTAGGGGGAGCCAGGTATATAATTCACCCCTCCACTTT. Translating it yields CSARGSQVYNSPLHF.

CDR3 sequence reads: CSATTGGQETQYF. The CDR3 nucleotides are TGCAGTGCTACGACAGGGGGCCAAGAGACCCAGTACTTC. V is TRBV20-1 and J is TRBJ2-5; TRBD1 agrees at 9 bases. The germline gives CDR1 DFQATT, CDR2 SNEGSKA (reference sequence). V was clipped by 4 bases and J by 1 base; unmatched bases: 1. This CDR3 is 13 amino acids long.

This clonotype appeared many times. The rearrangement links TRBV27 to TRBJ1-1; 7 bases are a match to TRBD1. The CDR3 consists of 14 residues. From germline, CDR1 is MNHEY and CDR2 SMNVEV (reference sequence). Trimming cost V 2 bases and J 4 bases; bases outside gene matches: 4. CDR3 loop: CASSLNRGFTEAFF. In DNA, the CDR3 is TGTGCCAGCAGTTTAAACAGGGGCTTCACTGAAGCTTTCTTT.

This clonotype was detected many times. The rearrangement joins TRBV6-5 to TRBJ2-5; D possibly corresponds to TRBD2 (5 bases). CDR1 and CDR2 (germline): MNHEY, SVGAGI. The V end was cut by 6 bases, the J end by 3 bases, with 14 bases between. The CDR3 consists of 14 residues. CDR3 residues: CASSRGLGKETQYF. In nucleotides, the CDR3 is TGTGCCAGCAGCCGCGGACTGGGTAAAGAGACCCAGTACTTC.

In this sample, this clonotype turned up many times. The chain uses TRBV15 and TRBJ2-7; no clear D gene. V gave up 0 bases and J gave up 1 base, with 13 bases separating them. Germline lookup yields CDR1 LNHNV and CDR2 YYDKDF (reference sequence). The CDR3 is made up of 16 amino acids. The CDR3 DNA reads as TGTGCCACCAGCAGAGAGTTCCCCCAGGCATCCTACGAGCAGTACTTC. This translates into CATSREFPQASYEQYF.

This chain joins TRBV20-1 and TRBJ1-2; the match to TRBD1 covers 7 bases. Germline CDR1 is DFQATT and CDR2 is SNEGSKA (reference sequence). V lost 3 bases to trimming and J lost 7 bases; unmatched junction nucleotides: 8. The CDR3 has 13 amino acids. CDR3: CSARVRGMGGYTF. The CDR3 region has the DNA TGCAGTGCTAGGGTCAGGGGGATGGGTGGCTACACCTTC.

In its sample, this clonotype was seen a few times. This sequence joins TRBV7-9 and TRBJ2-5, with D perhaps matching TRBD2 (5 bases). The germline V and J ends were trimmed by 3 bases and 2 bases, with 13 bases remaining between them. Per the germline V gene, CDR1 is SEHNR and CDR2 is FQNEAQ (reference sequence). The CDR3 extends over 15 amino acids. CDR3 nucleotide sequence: TGTGCCAGCAGCTTTAGGAGGAAGAGACAAGAGACCCAGTACTTC. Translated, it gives CASSFRRKRQETQYF.

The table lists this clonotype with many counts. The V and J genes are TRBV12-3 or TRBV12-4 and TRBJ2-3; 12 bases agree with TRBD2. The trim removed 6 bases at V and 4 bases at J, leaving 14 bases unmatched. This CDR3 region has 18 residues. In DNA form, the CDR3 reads TGTGCCAGCAGCTCTCCCCCCACTAGCGGGGGGTGGGCAGATACGCAGTATTTT. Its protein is CASSSPPTSGGWADTQYF.

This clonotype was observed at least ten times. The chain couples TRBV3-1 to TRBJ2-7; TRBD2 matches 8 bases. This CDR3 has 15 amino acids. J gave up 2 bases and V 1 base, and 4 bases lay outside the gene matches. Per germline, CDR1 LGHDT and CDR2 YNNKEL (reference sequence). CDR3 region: CASSQGLATTYEQYF. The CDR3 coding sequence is TGTGCCAGCAGCCAAGGACTAGCGACTACCTACGAGCAGTACTTC.

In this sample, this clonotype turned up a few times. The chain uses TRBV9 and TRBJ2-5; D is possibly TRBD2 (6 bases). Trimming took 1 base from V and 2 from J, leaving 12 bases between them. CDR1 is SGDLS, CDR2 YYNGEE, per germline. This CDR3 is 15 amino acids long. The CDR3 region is CASSVRGRGQETQYF. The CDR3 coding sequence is TGTGCCAGCAGCGTAAGAGGGCGGGGACAAGAGACCCAGTACTTC.

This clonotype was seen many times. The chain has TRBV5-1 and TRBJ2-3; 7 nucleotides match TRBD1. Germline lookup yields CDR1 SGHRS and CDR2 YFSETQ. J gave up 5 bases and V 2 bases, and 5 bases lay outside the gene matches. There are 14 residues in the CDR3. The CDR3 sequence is CASSLATGRDTQYF. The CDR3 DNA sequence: TGCGCCAGCAGCTTAGCGACAGGGCGAGATACGCAGTATTTT. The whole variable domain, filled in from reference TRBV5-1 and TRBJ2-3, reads KAGVTQTPRYLIKTRGQQVTLSCSPISGHRSVSWYQQTPGQGLQFLFEYFSETQRNKGNFPGRFSGRQFSNSRSEMNVSTLELGDSALYLCASSLATGRDTQYFGPGTRLTVL.

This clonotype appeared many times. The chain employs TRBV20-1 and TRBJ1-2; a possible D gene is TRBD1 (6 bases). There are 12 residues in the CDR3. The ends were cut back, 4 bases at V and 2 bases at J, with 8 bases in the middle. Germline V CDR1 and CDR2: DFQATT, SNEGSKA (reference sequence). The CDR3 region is CSATQGNYGYTF. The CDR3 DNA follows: TGCAGTGCTACCCAGGGGAACTATGGCTACACCTTC.

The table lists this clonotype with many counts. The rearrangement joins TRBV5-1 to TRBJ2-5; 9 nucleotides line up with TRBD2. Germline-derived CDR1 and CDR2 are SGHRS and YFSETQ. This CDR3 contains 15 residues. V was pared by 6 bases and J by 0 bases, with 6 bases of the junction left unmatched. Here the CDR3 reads CASIPSGGYQETQYF. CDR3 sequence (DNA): TGCGCCAGCATTCCAAGCGGGGGGTACCAAGAGACCCAGTACTTC.

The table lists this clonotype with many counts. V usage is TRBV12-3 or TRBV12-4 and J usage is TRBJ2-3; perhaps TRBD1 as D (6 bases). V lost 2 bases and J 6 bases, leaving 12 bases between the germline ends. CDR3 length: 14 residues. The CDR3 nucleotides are TGTGCCAGCAGTTTAAGGGGGAGAGGGGATACGCAGTATTTT. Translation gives CASSLRGRGDTQYF.

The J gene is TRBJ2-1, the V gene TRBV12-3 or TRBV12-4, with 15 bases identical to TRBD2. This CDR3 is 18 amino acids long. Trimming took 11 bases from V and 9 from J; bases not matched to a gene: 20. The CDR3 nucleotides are TGTGCCTTCAGTTTAGCGCTTTGGGGGACTAGCGGGAGGTCTGAGCAGTTCTTC. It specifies CAFSLALWGTSGRSEQFF.

The CDR3 nucleotides read TGTGCCACCAGCTCGGGGGACTATACCTACGAGCAGTACTTC. Encoded protein: CATSSGDYTYEQYF. The chain links TRBV15 to TRBJ2-7, with 7 bases lining up with TRBD2. CDR1 is LNHNV and CDR2 is YYDKDF in the germline V gene (reference sequence). The J segment lost 2 bases and the V segment lost 5 bases, leaving 6 bases of the junction unmatched. This CDR3 region has 14 residues.

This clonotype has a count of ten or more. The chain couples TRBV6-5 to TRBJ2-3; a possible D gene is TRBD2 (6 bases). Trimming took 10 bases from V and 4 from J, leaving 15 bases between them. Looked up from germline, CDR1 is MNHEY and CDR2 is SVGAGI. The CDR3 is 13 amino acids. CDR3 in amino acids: CATTGDLADTQYF. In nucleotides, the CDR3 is TGTGCCACCACGGGAGACTTAGCAGATACGCAGTATTTT.

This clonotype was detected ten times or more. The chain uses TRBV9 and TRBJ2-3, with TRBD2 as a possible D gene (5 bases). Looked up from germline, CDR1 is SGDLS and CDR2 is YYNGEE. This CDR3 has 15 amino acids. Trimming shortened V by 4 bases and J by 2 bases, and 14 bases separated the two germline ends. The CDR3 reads CASSPPPGLTDTQYF. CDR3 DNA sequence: TGTGCCAGCAGCCCGCCTCCTGGACTCACAGATACGCAGTATTTT.